This is a list of T cell receptor beta chains from one sample in a study of blood T cell repertoires in COVID-19. Sequencing used immunoSEQ multiplex PCR; TCRdb keeps in-frame clones, though not all of them. The sample includes about 330,000 clones, around 88% seen only once; the top ten take 1% to 1.5%. Sequenced sample: peripheral blood. These receptors were obtained from a woman aged 50 to 60 with acute or convalescent COVID-19. The CDR3 runs from the conserved cysteine through the conserved F or W. Fields, in order: V gene, D gene, clone size, J gene, CDR3 protein, CDR3 DNA. A D gene is named only where the DNA matches it firmly. Clone size, where shown, is once, few, many, or a class for clones that have expanded.

>TRBV10-3|-|few|TRBJ2-7
CAISETDSYEQYF
TGTGCCATCAGTGAAACCGACAGCTACGAGCAGTACTTC
>TRBV4-1|TRBD1|-|TRBJ1-2
CASSRGQGLDYGYTF
TGCGCCAGCAGCCGGGGACAGGGTTTGGATTATGGCTACACCTTC
>TRBV18|-|-|TRBJ2-2
CASSVGGQSNTGELFF
TGTGCCAGCTCAGTCGGGGGACAGTCGAACACCGGGGAGCTGTTTTTT
>TRBV7-6|TRBD2|-|TRBJ2-1
CASSGSGRPNYEQFF
TGTGCCAGCAGCGGTAGCGGGAGGCCTAACTATGAGCAGTTCTTC
>TRBV2|-|-|TRBJ2-4
CASSGQLENIQYF
TGTGCCAGCAGTGGGCAGCTAGAGAACATTCAGTACTTC
>TRBV2|-|-|TRBJ1-5
CASSVVGPQHF
TGTGCCAGCAGTGTAGTTGGGCCCCAGCATTTT
>TRBV19|-|-|TRBJ1-2
CASTLGTGYGYTF
TGTGCCAGTACTTTAGGCACGGGCTATGGCTACACCTTC
>TRBV29-1|TRBD1|-|TRBJ2-3
CSAPGSGTGEGGGFTDTQYF
TGCAGCGCCCCAGGCTCCGGGACAGGGGAGGGCGGGGGCTTCACAGATACGCAGTATTTT
>TRBV2|TRBD2|-|TRBJ2-7
CASSEASRGGEQYF
TGTGCCAGCAGTGAAGCTTCACGGGGGGGCGAGCAGTACTTC
>TRBV24-1|TRBD1|-|TRBJ1-5
CATGETGSGVGQPQHF
TGTGCCACCGGGGAGACAGGGTCAGGGGTAGGGCAGCCCCAGCATTTT
>TRBV19|TRBD1|-|TRBJ1-2
CASSPQGAYYGYTF
TGTGCCAGTAGTCCTCAGGGGGCGTACTATGGCTACACCTTC
>TRBV3-1/TRBV3-2|-|-|TRBJ1-2
CASSQGPRGNYGYTF
TGTGCCAGCAGCCAAGGGCCCCGAGGTAACTATGGCTACACCTTC
>TRBV4-3|-|-|TRBJ2-6
CASGWTESGANVLTF
TGCGCCAGCGGTTGGACAGAGTCTGGGGCCAACGTCCTGACTTTC
>TRBV19|-|-|TRBJ2-7
CASSIGDRTYEQYF
TGTGCCAGTAGTATAGGCGACAGGACCTACGAGCAGTACTTC
>TRBV9|-|-|TRBJ2-3
CASSRSGTSTDTQYF
TGTGCCAGCAGCCGTAGCGGCACTAGCACAGATACGCAGTATTTT
>TRBV7-9|-|few|TRBJ1-5
CASSWSGAGQPQHF
TGTGCCAGCAGCTGGTCAGGGGCGGGTCAGCCCCAGCATTTT
>TRBV6-5|-|-|TRBJ2-1
CASSYGGHTRNEQFF
TGTGCCAGCAGTTACGGGGGCCATACGAGAAATGAGCAGTTCTTC
>TRBV2|-|once|TRBJ2-7
CASSERGRAGSDEQYF
TGTGCCAGCAGTGAAAGGGGGCGGGCGGGGTCCGACGAGCAGTACTTC
>TRBV27|TRBD2|-|TRBJ2-2
CASGKLAGNTGELFF
TGTGCCAGCGGGAAACTAGCGGGGAACACCGGGGAGCTGTTTTTT
>TRBV18|-|-|TRBJ1-3
CASSPARDGNTIYF
TGTGCCAGCTCACCGGCCAGGGATGGAAACACCATATATTTT
>TRBV11-2|TRBD2|-|TRBJ2-7
CASSPRERDRAEQYF
TGTGCCAGCAGCCCTCGGGAGCGGGATCGAGCCGAGCAGTACTTC
>TRBV5-1|TRBD2|-|TRBJ2-1
CASRGLAGSYNEQFF
TGCGCCAGCAGGGGTCTAGCGGGCTCCTACAATGAGCAGTTCTTC
>TRBV5-1|-|-|TRBJ2-2
CASMVGTGMTGELFF
TGCGCCAGCATGGTTGGTACGGGAATGACCGGGGAGCTGTTTTTT
>TRBV5-1|-|-|TRBJ1-2
CASSFGAANYGYTF
TGCGCCAGCAGCTTCGGAGCGGCTAACTATGGCTACACCTTC
>TRBV29-1|-|-|TRBJ1-1
CSVGGQNTEAFF
TGCAGCGTTGGGGGACAGAACACTGAAGCTTTCTTT
>TRBV19|-|-|TRBJ1-2
CASTTSSTADYGYTF
TGTGCCAGTACCACTAGTTCAACGGCCGACTATGGCTACACCTTC
>TRBV7-2|TRBD1|-|TRBJ1-2
CASSKGTGDYYGYTF
TGTGCCAGCAGCAAAGGGACAGGTGATTACTATGGCTACACCTTC